This record covers a single TCR beta chain. Antigen unknown. Measured with immunoSEQ multiplex PCR; TCRdb has only the in-frame clones, and not every one. The data show 2 million to 2.5 million clones, around 95% seen once. These data are taken from a study of shared clonotypes between healthy human individuals. In germline, CDR1 is SGHNT, CDR2 YENEEA. The CDR3 length is 12 residues. General study points: Sample collection involved blood only; tissue repertoires are likely different.

Healthy HIV-negative adults without recent acute infections or vaccinations served as donors. Input material: naive CD4+ T cells sorted from blood. The subset is: CD45RA+ positively selected. The chain uses TRBV11-3 and TRBJ2-2; D gene unclear. The receptor was isolated from a young man in good health. CDR3 sequence reads: CASKGRAGELFF. CDR3 sequence (DNA): TGTGCGTCCAAAGGACGGGCCGGGGAGCTGTTTTTT. Full variable domain (outside the CDR3, taken from reference TRBV11-3 and TRBJ2-2): EAGVVQSPRYKIIEKKQPVAFWCNPISGHNTLYWYLQNLGQGPELLIRYENEEAVDDSQLPKDRFSAERLKGVDSTLKIQPAELGDSAVYLCASKGRAGELFFGEGSRLTVL.